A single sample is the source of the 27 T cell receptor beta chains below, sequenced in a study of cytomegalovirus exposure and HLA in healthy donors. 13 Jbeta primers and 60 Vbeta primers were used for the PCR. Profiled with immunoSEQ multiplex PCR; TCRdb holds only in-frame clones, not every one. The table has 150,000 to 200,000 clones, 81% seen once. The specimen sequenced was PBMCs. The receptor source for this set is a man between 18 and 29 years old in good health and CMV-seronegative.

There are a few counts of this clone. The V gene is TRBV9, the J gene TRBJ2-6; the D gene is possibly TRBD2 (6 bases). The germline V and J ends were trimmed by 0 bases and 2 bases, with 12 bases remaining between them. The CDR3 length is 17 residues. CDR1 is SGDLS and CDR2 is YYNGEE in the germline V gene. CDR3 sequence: CASSVGREWAGANVLTF. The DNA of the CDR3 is TGTGCCAGCAGCGTAGGGAGGGAGTGGGCTGGGGCCAACGTCCTGACTTTC.

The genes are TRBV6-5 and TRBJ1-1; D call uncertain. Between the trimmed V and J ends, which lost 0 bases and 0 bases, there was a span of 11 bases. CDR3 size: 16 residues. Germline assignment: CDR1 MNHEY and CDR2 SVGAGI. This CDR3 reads CASSYSRHTVNTEAFF. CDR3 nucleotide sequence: TGTGCCAGCAGTTACTCGCGCCACACAGTGAACACTGAAGCTTTCTTT.

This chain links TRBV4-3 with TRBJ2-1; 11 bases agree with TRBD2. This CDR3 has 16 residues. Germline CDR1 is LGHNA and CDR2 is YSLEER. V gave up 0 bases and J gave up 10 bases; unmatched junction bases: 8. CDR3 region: CASSQDEVAGGREQFF. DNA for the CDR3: TGCGCCAGCAGCCAAGATGAGGTAGCGGGAGGGCGGGAGCAGTTCTTC.

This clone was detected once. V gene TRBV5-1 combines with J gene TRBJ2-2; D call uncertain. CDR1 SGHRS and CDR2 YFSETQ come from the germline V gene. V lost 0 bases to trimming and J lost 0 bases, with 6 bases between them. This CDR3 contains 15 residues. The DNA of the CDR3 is TGCGCCAGCAGCTTGGATACAGCGAACACCGGGGAGCTGTTTTTT. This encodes CASSLDTANTGELFF.

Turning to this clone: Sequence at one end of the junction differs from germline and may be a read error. The CDR3 sequence is CASSWGGGLHF. The CDR3 region has the DNA TGTGCCAGCAGCTGGGGGGGAGGCCTACACTTC. The chain links TRBV7-9 to TRBJ2-7; 7 positions match TRBD2. In germline, CDR1 is SEHNR, CDR2 FQNEAQ (reference sequence). The CDR3 spans 11 residues.

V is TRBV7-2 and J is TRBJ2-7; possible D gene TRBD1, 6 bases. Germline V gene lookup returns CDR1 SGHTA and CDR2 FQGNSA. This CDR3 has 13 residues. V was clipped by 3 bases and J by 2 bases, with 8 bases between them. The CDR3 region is CASSFDRTYEQYF. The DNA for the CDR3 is TGTGCCAGCAGCTTTGACAGGACCTACGAGCAGTACTTC.

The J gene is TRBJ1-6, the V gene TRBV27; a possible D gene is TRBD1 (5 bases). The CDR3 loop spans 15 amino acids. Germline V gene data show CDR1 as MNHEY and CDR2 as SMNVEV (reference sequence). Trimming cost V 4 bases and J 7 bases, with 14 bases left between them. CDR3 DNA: TGTGCCAGCAGTTCTCGGACATTCTCGAATTCACCCCTCCACTTT. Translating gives CASSSRTFSNSPLHF.

The CDR3 spells CAISAPRDSPSSGNTIYF. For the CDR3, the DNA is TGTGCCATCAGTGCTCCCCGGGACAGTCCCAGCTCTGGAAACACCATATATTTT. The chain combines TRBV10-3 with TRBJ1-3; 7 bases match TRBD1. CDR3 length equals 18 residues. The J segment lost 0 bases and the V segment lost 4 bases, leaving 12 bases of the junction unmatched. Germline V lookup: CDR1 ENHRY, CDR2 SYGVKD.

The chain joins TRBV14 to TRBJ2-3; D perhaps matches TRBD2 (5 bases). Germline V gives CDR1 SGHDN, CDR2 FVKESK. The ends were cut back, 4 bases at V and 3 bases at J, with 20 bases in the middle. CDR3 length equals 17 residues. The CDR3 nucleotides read TGTGCCAGCAGCCGTCGGATCTCTAGCTGGAAGACAGATACGCAGTATTTT. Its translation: CASSRRISSWKTDTQYF.

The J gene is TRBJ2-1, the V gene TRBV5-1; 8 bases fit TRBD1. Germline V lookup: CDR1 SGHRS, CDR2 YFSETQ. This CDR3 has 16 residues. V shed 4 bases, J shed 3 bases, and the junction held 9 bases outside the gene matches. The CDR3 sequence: CASSARTGIGYNEQFF. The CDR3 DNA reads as TGCGCCAGCAGCGCCCGGACAGGGATCGGCTACAATGAGCAGTTCTTC. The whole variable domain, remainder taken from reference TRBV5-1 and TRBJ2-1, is KAGVTQTPRYLIKTRGQQVTLSCSPISGHRSVSWYQQTPGQGLQFLFEYFSETQRNKGNFPGRFSGRQFSNSRSEMNVSTLELGDSALYLCASSARTGIGYNEQFFGPGTRLTVL.

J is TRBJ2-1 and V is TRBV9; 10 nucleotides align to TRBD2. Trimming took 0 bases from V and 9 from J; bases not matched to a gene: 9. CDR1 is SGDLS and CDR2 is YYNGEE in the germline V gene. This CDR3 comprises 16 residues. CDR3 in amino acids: CASSVAPAGGPVEQFF. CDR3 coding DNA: TGTGCCAGCAGCGTAGCTCCAGCGGGGGGGCCTGTTGAGCAGTTCTTC.

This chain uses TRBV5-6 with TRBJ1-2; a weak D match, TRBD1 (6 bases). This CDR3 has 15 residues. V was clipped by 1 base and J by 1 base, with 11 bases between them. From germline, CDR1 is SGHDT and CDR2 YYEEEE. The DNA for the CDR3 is TGTGCCAGCAGCTTGCCAGGGGCAGGTAACTATGGCTACACCTTC. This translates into CASSLPGAGNYGYTF.

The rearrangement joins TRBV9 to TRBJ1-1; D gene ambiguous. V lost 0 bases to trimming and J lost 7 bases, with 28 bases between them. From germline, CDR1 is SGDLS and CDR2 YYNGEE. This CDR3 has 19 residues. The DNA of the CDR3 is TGTGCCAGCAGCGTAGGTGGATATCCGGCTCCGTCAGTGGAGGGTGAAGCTTTCTTT. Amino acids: CASSVGGYPAPSVEGEAFF.

The CDR3: CASSMEWGGGETQYF. Written as DNA, the CDR3 is TGTGCCAGTAGTATGGAGTGGGGAGGAGGGGAGACCCAGTACTTC. The rearrangement joins TRBV19 to TRBJ2-5, with D possibly TRBD2 on 6 matching bases. The CDR3 runs to 15 residues. The V gene lost 3 bases and the J gene lost 5 bases, with 16 bases spanning the gap. The germline CDR1 and CDR2 sequences are LNHDA and SQIVND (reference sequence). The variable domain in full, completed from reference TRBV19 and TRBJ2-5, reads DGGITQSPKYLFRKEGQNVTLSCEQNLNHDAMYWYRQDPGQGLRLIYYSQIVNDFQKGDIAEGYSVSREKKESFPLTVTSAQKNPTAFYLCASSMEWGGGETQYFGPGTRLLVL.

The CDR3 sequence is CASSWLGQLNTEAFF. CDR3 nucleotides: TGTGCCAGCAGTTGGTTGGGACAGCTAAACACTGAAGCTTTCTTT. The chain carries TRBV2 and TRBJ1-1; 7 bases are shared with TRBD1. CDR3 length: 15 amino acids. J lost 2 bases, V lost 5 bases, and 8 bases had no gene match. Germline-derived CDR1 and CDR2 are SNHLY and FYNNEI.

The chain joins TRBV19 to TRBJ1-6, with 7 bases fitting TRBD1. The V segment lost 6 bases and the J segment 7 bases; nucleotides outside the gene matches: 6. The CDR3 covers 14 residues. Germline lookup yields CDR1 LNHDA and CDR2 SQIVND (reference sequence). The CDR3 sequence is CASSPGQKNSPLHF. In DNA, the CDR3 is TGTGCCAGTAGCCCGGGACAGAAGAATTCACCCCTCCACTTT.

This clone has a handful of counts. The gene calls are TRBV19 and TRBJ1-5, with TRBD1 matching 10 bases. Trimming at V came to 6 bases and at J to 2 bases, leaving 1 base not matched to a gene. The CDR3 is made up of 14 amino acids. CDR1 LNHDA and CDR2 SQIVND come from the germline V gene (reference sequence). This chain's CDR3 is CASRGTGGNQPQHF. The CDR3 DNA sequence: TGTGCCAGTAGAGGGACAGGGGGCAATCAGCCCCAGCATTTT.

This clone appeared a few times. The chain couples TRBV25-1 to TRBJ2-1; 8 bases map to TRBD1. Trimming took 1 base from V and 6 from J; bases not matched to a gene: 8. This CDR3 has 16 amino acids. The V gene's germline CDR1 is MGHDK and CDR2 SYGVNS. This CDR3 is CASSESGQGAGNEQFF. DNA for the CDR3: TGTGCCAGCAGTGAATCGGGGCAGGGGGCCGGCAATGAGCAGTTCTTC.

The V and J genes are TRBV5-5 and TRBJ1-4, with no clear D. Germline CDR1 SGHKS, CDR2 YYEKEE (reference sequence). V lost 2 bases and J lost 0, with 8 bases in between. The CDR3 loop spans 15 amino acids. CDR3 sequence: CASSFGRATNEKLFF. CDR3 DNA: TGTGCCAGCAGCTTCGGGAGGGCAACTAATGAAAAACTGTTTTTT.

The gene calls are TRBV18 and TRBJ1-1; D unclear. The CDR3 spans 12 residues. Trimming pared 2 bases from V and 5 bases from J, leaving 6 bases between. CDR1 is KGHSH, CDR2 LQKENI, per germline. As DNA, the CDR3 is TGTGCCAGCTCACCAGGGCCGACTGAAGCTTTCTTT. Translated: CASSPGPTEAFF. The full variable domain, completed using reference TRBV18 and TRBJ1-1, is NAGVMQNPRHLVRRRGQEARLRCSPMKGHSHVYWYRQLPEEGLKFMVYLQKENIIDESGMPKERFSAEFPKEGPSILRIQQVVRGDSAAYFCASSPGPTEAFFGQGTRLTVV.

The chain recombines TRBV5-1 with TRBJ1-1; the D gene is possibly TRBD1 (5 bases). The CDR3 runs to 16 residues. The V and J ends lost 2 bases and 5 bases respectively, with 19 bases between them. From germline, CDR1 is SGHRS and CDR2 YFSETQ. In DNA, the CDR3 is TGCGCCAGCAGCTTAAGACAGAACGAACACTTTACTGAAGCTTTCTTT. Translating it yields CASSLRQNEHFTEAFF.

DNA for the CDR3: TGTGCCAGCAGCTTAGTGGCGGGAGTGGTGGAGACCCAGTACTTC. Residues: CASSLVAGVVETQYF. The genes are TRBV7-9 and TRBJ2-5; 7 positions agree with TRBD2. Germline assignment: CDR1 SEHNR and CDR2 FQNEAQ (reference sequence). Trimming at V came to 1 base and at J to 5 bases, leaving 7 bases not matched to a gene. The CDR3 loop spans 15 amino acids.

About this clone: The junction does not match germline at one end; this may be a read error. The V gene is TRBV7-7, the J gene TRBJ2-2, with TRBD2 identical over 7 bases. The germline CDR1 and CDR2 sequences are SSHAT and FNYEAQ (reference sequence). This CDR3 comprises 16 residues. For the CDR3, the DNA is TGTGCTAGCAGCTCATCTAGCGGAGGAGGAACCGGGGAGCTGTTTTTT. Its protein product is CASSSSSGGGTGELFF.

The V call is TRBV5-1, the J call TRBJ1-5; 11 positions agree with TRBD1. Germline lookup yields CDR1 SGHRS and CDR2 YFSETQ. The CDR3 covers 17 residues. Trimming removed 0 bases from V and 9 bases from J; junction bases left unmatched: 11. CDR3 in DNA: TGCGCCAGCAGCTTGGATCGATGGGACAGGGGGGTTGCGCCCCAGCATTTT. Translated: CASSLDRWDRGVAPQHF.

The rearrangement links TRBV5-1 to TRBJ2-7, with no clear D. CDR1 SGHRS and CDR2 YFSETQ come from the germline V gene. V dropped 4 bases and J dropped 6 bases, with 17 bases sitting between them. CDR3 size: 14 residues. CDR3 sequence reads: CASSADYPATEQYF. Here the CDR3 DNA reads TGCGCCAGCAGCGCTGATTACCCTGCTACCGAGCAGTACTTC.

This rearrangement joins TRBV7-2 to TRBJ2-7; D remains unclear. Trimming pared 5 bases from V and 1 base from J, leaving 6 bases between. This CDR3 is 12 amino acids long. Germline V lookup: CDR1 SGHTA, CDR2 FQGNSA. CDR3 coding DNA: TGTGCCAGCAGCCTACAGTCCTACGAGCAGTACTTC. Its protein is CASSLQSYEQYF. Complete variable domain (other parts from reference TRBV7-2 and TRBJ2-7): GAGVSQSPSNKVTEKGKDVELRCDPISGHTALYWYRQSLGQGLEFLIYFQGNSAPDKSGLPSDRFSAERTGGSVSTLTIQRTQQEDSAVYLCASSLQSYEQYFGPGTRLTVT.

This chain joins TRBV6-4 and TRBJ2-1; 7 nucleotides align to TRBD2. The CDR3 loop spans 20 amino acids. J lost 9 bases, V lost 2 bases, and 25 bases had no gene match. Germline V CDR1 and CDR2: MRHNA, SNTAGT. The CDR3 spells CASSDGRALGGSGIGGEQFF. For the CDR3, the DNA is TGTGCCAGCAGTGACGGACGGGCTTTGGGGGGGAGCGGGATCGGAGGTGAGCAGTTCTTC.